The following is a T cell receptor (beta chain) sequence with its context. Using immunoSEQ multiplex PCR, the repertoire was profiled, and TCRdb retains in-frame clones only, with some absent. The data show about 2 million clones, with approximately 94% seen just once and 0.85% to 1.2% held by the top ten. Losses at the gene ends were 3 bases for V and 4 bases for J; bases not matched to a gene: 8. In germline, CDR1 is SGHVS, CDR2 FQNEAQ. The CDR3 is made up of 15 amino acids. The entry originates in a study of shared clonotypes between healthy human individuals. It was CD45RO-negative cells, positively selected for CCR7, that made up naive CD8 cells, with terminally differentiated effector memory CD45RA+ cells excluded.

This chain links TRBV7-8 with TRBJ2-5; 7 bases line up with TRBD2. Input material: naive CD8+ T cells sorted from blood. The sequence was collected from a man aged 18 to 35 in good health. The CDR3 nucleotides read TGTGCCAGCAGCTTTCCCCGGGAGGTGGGAGAGACCCAGTACTTC. Translated, it gives CASSFPREVGETQYF.